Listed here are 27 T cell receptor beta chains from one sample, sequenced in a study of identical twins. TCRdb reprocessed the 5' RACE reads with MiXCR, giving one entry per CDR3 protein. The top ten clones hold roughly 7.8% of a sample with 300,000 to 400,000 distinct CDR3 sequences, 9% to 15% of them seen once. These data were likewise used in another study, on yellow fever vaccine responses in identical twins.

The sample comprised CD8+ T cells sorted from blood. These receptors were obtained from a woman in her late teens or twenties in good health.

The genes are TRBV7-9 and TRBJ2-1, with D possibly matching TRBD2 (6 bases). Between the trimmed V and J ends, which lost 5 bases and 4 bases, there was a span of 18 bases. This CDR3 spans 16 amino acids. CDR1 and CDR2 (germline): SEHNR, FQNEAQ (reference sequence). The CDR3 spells CASSPNRDWTYNEQFF. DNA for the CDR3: TGTGCCAGCAGCCCCAACCGGGACTGGACGTACAATGAGCAGTTCTTC.

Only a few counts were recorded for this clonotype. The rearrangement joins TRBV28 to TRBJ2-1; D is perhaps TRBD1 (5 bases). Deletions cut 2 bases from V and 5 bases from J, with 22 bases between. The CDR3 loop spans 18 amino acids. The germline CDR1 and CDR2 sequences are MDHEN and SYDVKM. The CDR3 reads CASSLEKVGQVTNNEQFF. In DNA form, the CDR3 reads TGTGCCAGCAGTTTAGAGAAAGTGGGGCAGGTAACTAACAATGAGCAGTTCTTC.

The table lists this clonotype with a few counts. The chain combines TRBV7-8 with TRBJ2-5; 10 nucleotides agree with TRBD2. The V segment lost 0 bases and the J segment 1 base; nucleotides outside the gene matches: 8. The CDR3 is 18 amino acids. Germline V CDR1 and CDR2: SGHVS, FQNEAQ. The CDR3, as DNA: TGTGCCAGCAGCTTAGCGTCTTTGGTAGCGGGGGGCCAAGAGACCCAGTACTTC. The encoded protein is CASSLASLVAGGQETQYF.

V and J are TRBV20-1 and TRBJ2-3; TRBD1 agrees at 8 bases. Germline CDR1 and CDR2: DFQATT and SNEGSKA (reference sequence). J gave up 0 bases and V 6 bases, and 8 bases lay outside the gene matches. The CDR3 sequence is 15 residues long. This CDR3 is CSASSTGDSTDTQYF. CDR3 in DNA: TGCAGTGCCTCATCGACAGGGGATAGCACAGATACGCAGTATTTT.

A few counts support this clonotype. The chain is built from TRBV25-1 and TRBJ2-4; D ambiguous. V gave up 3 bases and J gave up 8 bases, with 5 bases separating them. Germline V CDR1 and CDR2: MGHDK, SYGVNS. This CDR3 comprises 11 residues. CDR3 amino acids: CASSDDYIQYF. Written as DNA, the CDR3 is TGTGCCAGCAGTGACGATTACATTCAGTACTTC.

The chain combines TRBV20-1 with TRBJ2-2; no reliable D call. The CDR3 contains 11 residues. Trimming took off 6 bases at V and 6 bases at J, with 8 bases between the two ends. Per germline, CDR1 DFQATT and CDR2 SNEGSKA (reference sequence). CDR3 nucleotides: TGCAGTGCGGCCGTATCCGGGGAGCTGTTTTTT. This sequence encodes CSAAVSGELFF.

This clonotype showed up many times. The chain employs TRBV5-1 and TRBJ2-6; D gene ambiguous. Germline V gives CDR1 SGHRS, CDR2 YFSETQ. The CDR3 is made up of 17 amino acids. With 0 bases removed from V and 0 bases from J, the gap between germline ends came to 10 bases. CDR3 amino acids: CASSLGLWGSGANVLTF. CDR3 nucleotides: TGCGCCAGCAGCTTGGGTCTATGGGGCTCTGGGGCCAACGTCCTGACTTTC.

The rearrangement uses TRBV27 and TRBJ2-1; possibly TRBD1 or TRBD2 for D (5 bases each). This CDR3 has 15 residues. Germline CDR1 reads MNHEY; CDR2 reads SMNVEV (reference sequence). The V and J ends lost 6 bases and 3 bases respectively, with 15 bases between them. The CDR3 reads CASSPSGAGYNEQFF. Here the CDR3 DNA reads TGTGCCAGCAGCCCTTCCGGGGCAGGCTACAATGAGCAGTTCTTC.

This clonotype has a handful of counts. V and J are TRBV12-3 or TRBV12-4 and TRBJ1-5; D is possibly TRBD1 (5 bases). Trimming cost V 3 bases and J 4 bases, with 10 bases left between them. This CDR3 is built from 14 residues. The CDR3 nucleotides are TGTGCCAGCAGTTTCAGACAGAGGAATCAGCCCCAGCATTTT. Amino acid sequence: CASSFRQRNQPQHF.

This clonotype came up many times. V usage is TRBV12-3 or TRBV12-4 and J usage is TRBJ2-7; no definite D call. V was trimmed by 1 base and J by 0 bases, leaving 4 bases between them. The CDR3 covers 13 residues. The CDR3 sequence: CASSLVNSYEQYF. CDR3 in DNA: TGTGCCAGCAGTTTAGTCAACTCCTACGAGCAGTACTTC.

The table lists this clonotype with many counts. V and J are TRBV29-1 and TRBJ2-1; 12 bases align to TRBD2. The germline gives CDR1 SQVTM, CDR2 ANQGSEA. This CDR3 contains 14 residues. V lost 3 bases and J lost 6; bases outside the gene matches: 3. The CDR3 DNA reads TGCAGCGTTGATCCTAGCGGGAGGGCCAATGAGCAGTTCTTC. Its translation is CSVDPSGRANEQFF.

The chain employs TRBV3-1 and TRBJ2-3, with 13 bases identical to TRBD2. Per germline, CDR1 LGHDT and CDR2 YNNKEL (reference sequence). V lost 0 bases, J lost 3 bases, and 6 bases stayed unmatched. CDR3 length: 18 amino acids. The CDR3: CASSQDWTSGSLTDTQYF. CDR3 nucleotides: TGTGCCAGCAGCCAAGATTGGACTAGCGGGAGTCTGACAGATACGCAGTATTTT.

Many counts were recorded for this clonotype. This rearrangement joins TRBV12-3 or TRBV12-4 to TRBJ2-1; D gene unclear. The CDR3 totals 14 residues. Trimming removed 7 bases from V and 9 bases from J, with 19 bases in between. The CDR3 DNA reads TGTGCCAGCACCCCCGCCGGCCGCCAGGTTGAGCAGTTCTTC. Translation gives CASTPAGRQVEQFF.

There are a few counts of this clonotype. The CDR3 here is CSAHALAGGSYNEQFF. The CDR3 coding sequence is TGCAGTGCCCATGCCTTAGCGGGAGGATCGTACAATGAGCAGTTCTTC. This chain links TRBV20-1 with TRBJ2-1, with TRBD2 matching over 10 bases. Germline trimming cut 6 bases from V and 4 bases from J; bases unmatched to any gene: 12. The V gene's germline CDR1 is DFQATT and CDR2 SNEGSKA (reference sequence). CDR3 length: 16 residues.

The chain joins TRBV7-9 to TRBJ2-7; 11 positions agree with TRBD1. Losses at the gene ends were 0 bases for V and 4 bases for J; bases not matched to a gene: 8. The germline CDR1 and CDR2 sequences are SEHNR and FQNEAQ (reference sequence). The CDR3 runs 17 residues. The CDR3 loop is CASSLANGGTGGYEQYF. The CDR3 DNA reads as TGTGCCAGCAGCTTAGCGAATGGGGGGACAGGGGGTTACGAGCAGTACTTC.

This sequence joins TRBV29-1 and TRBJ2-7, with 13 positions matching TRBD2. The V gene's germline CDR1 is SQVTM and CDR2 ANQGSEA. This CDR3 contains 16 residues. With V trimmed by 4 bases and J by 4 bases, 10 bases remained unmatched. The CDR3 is CSVGFTTSGRRYEQYF. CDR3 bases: TGCAGCGTTGGGTTTACGACTAGCGGGAGGAGGTACGAGCAGTACTTC.

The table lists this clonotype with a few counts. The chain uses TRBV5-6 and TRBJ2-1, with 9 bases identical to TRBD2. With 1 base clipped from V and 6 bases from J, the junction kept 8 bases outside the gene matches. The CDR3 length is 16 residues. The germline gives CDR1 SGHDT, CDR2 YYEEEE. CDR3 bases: TGTGCCAGCAGCTTGAGGGGTAGCGGGAGTCTCAATGAGCAGTTCTTC. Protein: CASSLRGSGSLNEQFF.

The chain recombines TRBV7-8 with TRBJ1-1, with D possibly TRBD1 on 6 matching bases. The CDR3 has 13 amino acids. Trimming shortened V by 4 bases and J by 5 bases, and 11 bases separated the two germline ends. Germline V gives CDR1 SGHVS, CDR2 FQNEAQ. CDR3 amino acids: CASSSPGATEAFF. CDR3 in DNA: TGTGCCAGCAGCTCCCCAGGGGCGACTGAAGCTTTCTTT.

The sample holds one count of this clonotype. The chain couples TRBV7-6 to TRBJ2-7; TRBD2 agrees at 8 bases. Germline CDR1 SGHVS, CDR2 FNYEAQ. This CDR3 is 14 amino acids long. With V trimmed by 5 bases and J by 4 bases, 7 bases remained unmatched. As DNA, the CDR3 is TGTGCCAGCAGCCGGGGACTAGTAGTTTACGAGCAGTACTTC. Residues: CASSRGLVVYEQYF. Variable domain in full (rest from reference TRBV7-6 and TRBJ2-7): GAGVSQSPRYKVTKRGQDVALRCDPISGHVSLYWYRQALGQGPEFLTYFNYEAQQDKSGLPNDRFSAERPEGSISTLTIQRTEQRDSAMYRCASSRGLVVYEQYFGPGTRLTVT.

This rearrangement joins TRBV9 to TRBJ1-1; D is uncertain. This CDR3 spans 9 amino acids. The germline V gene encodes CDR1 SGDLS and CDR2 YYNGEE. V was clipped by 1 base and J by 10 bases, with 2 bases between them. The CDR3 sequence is CASSVPAFF. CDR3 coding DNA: TGTGCCAGCAGCGTACCAGCTTTCTTT.

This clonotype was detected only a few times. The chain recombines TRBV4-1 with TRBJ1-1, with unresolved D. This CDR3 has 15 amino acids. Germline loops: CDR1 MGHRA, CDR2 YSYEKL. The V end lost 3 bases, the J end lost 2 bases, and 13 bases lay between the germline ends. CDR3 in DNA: TGCGCCAGCAGCCAGAACAGCCTGAGTAACACTGAAGCTTTCTTT. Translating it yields CASSQNSLSNTEAFF.

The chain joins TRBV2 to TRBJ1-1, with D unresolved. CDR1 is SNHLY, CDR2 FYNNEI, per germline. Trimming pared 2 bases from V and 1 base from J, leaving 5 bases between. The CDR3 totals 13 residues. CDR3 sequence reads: CASSESGNTEAFF. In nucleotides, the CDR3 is TGTGCCAGCAGTGAATCAGGGAACACTGAAGCTTTCTTT.

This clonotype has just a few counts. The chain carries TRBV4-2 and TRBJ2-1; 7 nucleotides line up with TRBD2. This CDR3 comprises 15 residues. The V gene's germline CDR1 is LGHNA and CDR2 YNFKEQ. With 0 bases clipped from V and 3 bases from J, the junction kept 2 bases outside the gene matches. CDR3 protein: CASSQDSGGYNEQFF. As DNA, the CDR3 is TGTGCCAGCAGCCAAGATTCGGGGGGCTACAATGAGCAGTTCTTC.

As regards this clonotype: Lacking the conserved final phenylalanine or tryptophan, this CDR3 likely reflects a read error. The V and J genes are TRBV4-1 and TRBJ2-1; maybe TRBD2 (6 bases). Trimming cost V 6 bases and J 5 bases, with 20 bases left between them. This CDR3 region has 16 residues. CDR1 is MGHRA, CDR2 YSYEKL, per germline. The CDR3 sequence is CASSPLGASANNEQFY. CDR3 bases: TGCGCCAGCAGTCCTCTGGGAGCTAGCGCGAACAATGAGCAGTTCTAC.

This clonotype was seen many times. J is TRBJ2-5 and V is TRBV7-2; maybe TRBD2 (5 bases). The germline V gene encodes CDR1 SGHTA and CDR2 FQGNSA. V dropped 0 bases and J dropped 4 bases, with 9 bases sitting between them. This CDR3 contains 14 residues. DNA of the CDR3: TGTGCCAGCAGCTTAGCTAGCGCTGGAGAGACCCAGTACTTC. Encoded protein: CASSLASAGETQYF.

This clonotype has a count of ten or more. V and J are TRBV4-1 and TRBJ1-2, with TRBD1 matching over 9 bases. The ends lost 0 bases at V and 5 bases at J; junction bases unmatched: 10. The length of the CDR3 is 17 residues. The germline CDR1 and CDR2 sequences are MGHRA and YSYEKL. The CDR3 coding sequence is TGCGCCAGCAGCCAAGAGGCCCCGGGACAGGGAACTTATGGCTACACCTTC. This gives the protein CASSQEAPGQGTYGYTF.

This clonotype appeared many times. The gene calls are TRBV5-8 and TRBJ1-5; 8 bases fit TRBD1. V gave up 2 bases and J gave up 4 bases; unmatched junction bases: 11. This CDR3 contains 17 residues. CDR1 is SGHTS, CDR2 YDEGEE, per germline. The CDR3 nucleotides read TGTGCCAGCAGCTTTCCTCTTGGACAGGGCCGAAATCAGCCCCAGCATTTT. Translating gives CASSFPLGQGRNQPQHF. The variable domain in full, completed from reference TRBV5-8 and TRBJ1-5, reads EAGVTQSPTHLIKTRGQQATLRCSPISGHTSVYWYQQALGLGLQFLLWYDEGEERNRGNFPPRFSGRQFPNYSSELNVNALELEDSALYLCASSFPLGQGRNQPQHFGDGTRLSIL.